The 19 T cell receptor beta chains reported below all come from one sample, sequenced in a study of OX40 agonist ivuxolimab in advanced cancers. The method was immunoSEQ multiplex PCR; TCRdb's version includes in-frame clones alone and lacks a portion of them. The top ten clones hold roughly 7.5% of a sample with about 70,000 clones, roughly 90% of them seen once. Here the sequenced sample was CD4+ or CD8+ T cells sorted from blood, taken in a trial of the OX40 agonist ivuxolimab. The receptors shown here come from an adult with an advanced solid tumor such as melanoma, head and neck, liver or kidney cancer.

The chain couples TRBV29-1 to TRBJ1-1; the D is unclear. Germline loops: CDR1 SQVTM, CDR2 ANQGSEA. With 4 bases removed from V and 0 bases from J, the gap between germline ends came to 6 bases. The CDR3 contains 12 residues. DNA of the CDR3: TGCAGCGTTGTACGTTTGAACACTGAAGCTTTCTTT. Its protein is CSVVRLNTEAFF.

The CDR3 spells CSVRMVLENEAFF. CDR3 coding DNA: TGCAGCGTTCGTATGGTCCTGGAAAACGAAGCTTTCTTT. The chain joins TRBV29-1 to TRBJ1-1; D remains ambiguous. V was cut by 5 bases and J by 8 bases, with 18 bases left in between. CDR1 is SQVTM, CDR2 ANQGSEA, per germline. The CDR3 totals 13 residues.

This clone appeared once. This rearrangement joins TRBV7-9 to TRBJ2-1, with 7 bases aligning to TRBD1. The CDR3 runs 16 residues. Per germline, CDR1 SEHNR and CDR2 FQNEAQ (reference sequence). Losses at the gene ends were 5 bases for V and 3 bases for J; bases not matched to a gene: 10. The DNA of the CDR3 is TGTGCCAGCAGCCCCCGACAGGGAAGGTACTACAATGAGCAGTTCTTC. Residues: CASSPRQGRYYNEQFF.

V gene TRBV2 combines with J gene TRBJ1-4, with 8 bases that match TRBD1. V lost 8 bases and J lost 3; bases outside the gene matches: 14. The CDR3 is made up of 17 amino acids. Germline-derived CDR1 and CDR2 are SNHLY and FYNNEI. CDR3: CASFSQGASSANEKLFF. In DNA, the CDR3 is TGTGCCAGCTTTTCCCAGGGGGCTTCTTCAGCTAATGAAAAACTGTTTTTT.

The V gene is TRBV7-8, the J gene TRBJ1-2; unclear D gene. The V end was cut by 5 bases, the J end by 5 bases, with 12 bases between. From germline, CDR1 is SGHVS and CDR2 FQNEAQ. There are 13 residues in the CDR3. Here the CDR3 DNA reads TGTGCCAGCAGCGTAGGACGGGGATATGGCTACACCTTC. It yields the protein CASSVGRGYGYTF.

The chain recombines TRBV15 with TRBJ2-7; D might be TRBD1 (6 bases). V dropped 5 bases and J dropped 0 bases, with 20 bases sitting between them. The CDR3 covers 17 residues. From germline, CDR1 is LNHNV and CDR2 YYDKDF (reference sequence). The CDR3 bases are TGTGCCACCAGCCCCAACCCCCCCGGGACACTCTCCTACGAGCAGTACTTC. It yields the protein CATSPNPPGTLSYEQYF.

The rearrangement links TRBV5-1 to TRBJ2-7; 11 bases map to TRBD2. The CDR3 sequence is 18 residues long. From germline, CDR1 is SGHRS and CDR2 YFSETQ. Trimming at V came to 2 bases and at J to 0 bases, leaving 10 bases not matched to a gene. CDR3 DNA sequence: TGCGCCAGCAGCTTCGGGCTAGCGGGGGGCACGAGCTCCTACGAGCAGTACTTC. It yields the protein CASSFGLAGGTSSYEQYF.

The chain joins TRBV5-6 to TRBJ2-7, with D uncertain. The CDR3 consists of 14 residues. Germline CDR1 is SGHDT and CDR2 is YYEEEE. The V gene lost 2 bases and the J gene lost 1 base, with 10 bases spanning the gap. CDR3 amino acids: CASSLVRQSYEQYF. CDR3 in DNA: TGTGCCAGCAGCTTAGTCAGGCAGTCCTACGAGCAGTACTTC.

This chain joins TRBV11-2 and TRBJ1-4, with 7 bases aligning to TRBD1. The CDR3 spans 17 residues. The ends lost 0 bases at V and 3 bases at J; junction bases unmatched: 7. Germline lookup yields CDR1 SGHAT and CDR2 FQNNGV. CDR3 sequence reads: CASSLEFDRESNEKLFF. The CDR3 DNA follows: TGTGCCAGCAGCTTAGAGTTCGACAGGGAATCTAATGAAAAACTGTTTTTT.

This chain connects TRBV4-3 to TRBJ1-1; possible D gene TRBD1, 5 bases. The CDR3 is 16 amino acids. V lost 0 bases to trimming and J lost 7 bases, with 18 bases between them. Germline values: CDR1 LGHNA, CDR2 YSLEER. The CDR3 region has the DNA TGCGCCAGCAGCCAAGATAAGGGGACCAGGGCAGGTGAAGCTTTCTTT. Amino acid sequence: CASSQDKGTRAGEAFF.

The J gene is TRBJ1-1, the V gene TRBV5-5; D may be TRBD1 (6 bases). Germline loops: CDR1 SGHKS, CDR2 YYEKEE (reference sequence). The length of the CDR3 is 14 residues. The germline V and J ends were trimmed by 3 bases and 1 base, with 10 bases remaining between them. The DNA for the CDR3 is TGTGCCAGCAGCTACAGGGCCCCGAACACTGAAGCTTTCTTT. It encodes CASSYRAPNTEAFF.

The V gene is TRBV9, the J gene TRBJ1-5; D gene ambiguous. Germline lookup yields CDR1 SGDLS and CDR2 YYNGEE. The length of the CDR3 is 15 residues. V was clipped by 0 bases and J by 0 bases, with 7 bases between them. The CDR3 region is CASSVAADSNQPQHF. Written as DNA, the CDR3 is TGTGCCAGCAGCGTAGCGGCAGATAGCAATCAGCCCCAGCATTTT.

The chain combines TRBV19 with TRBJ1-2; 9 positions match TRBD1. CDR3 length equals 14 residues. CDR1 and CDR2 (germline): LNHDA, SQIVND (reference sequence). J lost 3 bases, V lost 5 bases, and 4 bases had no gene match. The chain's CDR3 is CASSRQGGYYGYTF. The CDR3 nucleotides read TGTGCCAGTAGTCGACAGGGGGGTTACTATGGCTACACCTTC.

The V call is TRBV4-3, the J call TRBJ2-3; tentatively, D is TRBD1 or TRBD2 (5 bases each). Deletions cut 4 bases from V and 0 bases from J, with 11 bases between. The CDR3 spans 15 residues. The germline V gene encodes CDR1 LGHNA and CDR2 YSLEER. The DNA for the CDR3 is TGCGCCAGCAGCCTCGGGACGACTAGCACAGATACGCAGTATTTT. Residues: CASSLGTTSTDTQYF.

V usage is TRBV6-4 and J usage is TRBJ1-5, with 9 bases fitting TRBD1. The CDR3 covers 17 residues. CDR1 and CDR2 from the germline V gene are MRHNA and SNTAGT. With V trimmed by 6 bases and J by 1 base, 10 bases remained unmatched. The CDR3 coding sequence is TGTGCCAGCAGGTTCCCGGGACAGGGAAAGAGCAATCAGCCCCAGCATTTT. Translation gives CASRFPGQGKSNQPQHF.

The genes are TRBV7-2 and TRBJ2-7; 9 bases are shared with TRBD2. CDR3 length: 15 residues. V lost 1 base to trimming and J lost 12 bases; unmatched junction nucleotides: 13. Germline CDR1 and CDR2: SGHTA and FQGNSA. The CDR3 bases are TGTGCCAGCAGCTTAGGGCTAGCGGGGCCCCCTAACGGGTACTTC. Amino acids: CASSLGLAGPPNGYF.

The V call is TRBV27, the J call TRBJ2-7, with D maybe TRBD1 (5 bases). V lost 0 bases, J lost 2 bases, and 8 bases lay in between. The CDR3 totals 14 residues. From germline, CDR1 is MNHEY and CDR2 SMNVEV (reference sequence). CDR3 DNA: TGTGCCAGCAGTTTATCAGGGGCCCCCTACGAGCAGTACTTC. This codes for CASSLSGAPYEQYF.

The chain combines TRBV5-4 with TRBJ2-7; 11 bases are a match to TRBD2. The germline CDR1 and CDR2 sequences are SGHNT and YYREEE (reference sequence). J was trimmed by 2 bases and V by 5 bases; bases with no gene match: 6. The CDR3 totals 15 residues. As DNA, the CDR3 is TGTGCCAGCAGTCCGACTAGCGGGACCGCCTACGAGCAGTACTTC. Protein sequence: CASSPTSGTAYEQYF.

The gene calls are TRBV9 and TRBJ1-4; D not resolved. The germline V gene has CDR1 SGDLS and CDR2 YYNGEE. The V gene lost 4 bases and the J gene lost 0 bases, with 10 bases spanning the gap. CDR3 length: 15 amino acids. CDR3 nucleotides: TGTGCCAGCAGCACCGACGGAGCAACTAATGAAAAACTGTTTTTT. This sequence encodes CASSTDGATNEKLFF.